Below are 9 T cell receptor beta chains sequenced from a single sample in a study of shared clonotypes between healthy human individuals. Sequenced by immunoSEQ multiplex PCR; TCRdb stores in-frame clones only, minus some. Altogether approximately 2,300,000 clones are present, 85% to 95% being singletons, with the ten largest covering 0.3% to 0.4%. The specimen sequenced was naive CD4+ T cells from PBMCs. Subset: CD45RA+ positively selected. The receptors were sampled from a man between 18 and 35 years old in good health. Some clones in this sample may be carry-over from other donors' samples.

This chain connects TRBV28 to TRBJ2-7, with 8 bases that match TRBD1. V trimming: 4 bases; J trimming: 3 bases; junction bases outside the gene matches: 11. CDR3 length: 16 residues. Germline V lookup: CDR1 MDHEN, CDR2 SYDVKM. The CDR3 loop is CASSSPGQGRGYEQYF. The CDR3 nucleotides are TGTGCCAGCAGTTCGCCCGGACAGGGCAGGGGCTACGAGCAGTACTTC.

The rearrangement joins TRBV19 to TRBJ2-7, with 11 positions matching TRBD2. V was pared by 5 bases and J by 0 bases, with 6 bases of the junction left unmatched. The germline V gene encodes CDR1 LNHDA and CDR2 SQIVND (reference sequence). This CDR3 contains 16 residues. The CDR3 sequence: CASSPLAGEGSYEQYF. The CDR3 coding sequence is TGTGCCAGTAGTCCACTAGCGGGAGAGGGCTCCTACGAGCAGTACTTC.

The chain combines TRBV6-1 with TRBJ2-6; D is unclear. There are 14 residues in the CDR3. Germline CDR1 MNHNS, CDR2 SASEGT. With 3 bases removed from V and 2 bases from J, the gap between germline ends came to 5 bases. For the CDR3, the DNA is TGTGCCAGCAGTGAGTATGCTGGGGCCAACGTCCTGACTTTC. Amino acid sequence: CASSEYAGANVLTF.

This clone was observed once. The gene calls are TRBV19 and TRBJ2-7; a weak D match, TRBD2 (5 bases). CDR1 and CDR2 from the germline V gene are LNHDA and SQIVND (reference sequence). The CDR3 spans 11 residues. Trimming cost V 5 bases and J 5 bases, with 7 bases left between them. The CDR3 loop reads CASSAGNEQYF. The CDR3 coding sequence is TGTGCCAGTAGTGCCGGGAACGAGCAGTACTTC. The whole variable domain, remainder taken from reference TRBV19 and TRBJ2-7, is DGGITQSPKYLFRKEGQNVTLSCEQNLNHDAMYWYRQDPGQGLRLIYYSQIVNDFQKGDIAEGYSVSREKKESFPLTVTSAQKNPTAFYLCASSAGNEQYFGPGTRLTVT.

The CDR3 sequence is CASSAPGLNEQFF. CDR3 sequence (DNA): TGCGCCAGCAGCGCCCCAGGGCTGAATGAGCAGTTCTTC. The rearrangement joins TRBV4-1 to TRBJ2-1, with D possibly being TRBD1 (5 bases). CDR1 and CDR2 from the germline V gene are MGHRA and YSYEKL. This CDR3 spans 13 amino acids. V dropped 5 bases and J dropped 7 bases, with 12 bases sitting between them.

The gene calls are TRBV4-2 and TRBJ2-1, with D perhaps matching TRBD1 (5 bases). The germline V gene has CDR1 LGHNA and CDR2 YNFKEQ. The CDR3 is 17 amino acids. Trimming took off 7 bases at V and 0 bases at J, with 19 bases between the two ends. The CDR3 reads CASKKGLELSSYNEQFF. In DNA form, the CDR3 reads TGTGCCAGCAAAAAGGGGTTAGAACTTAGCTCCTACAATGAGCAGTTCTTC.

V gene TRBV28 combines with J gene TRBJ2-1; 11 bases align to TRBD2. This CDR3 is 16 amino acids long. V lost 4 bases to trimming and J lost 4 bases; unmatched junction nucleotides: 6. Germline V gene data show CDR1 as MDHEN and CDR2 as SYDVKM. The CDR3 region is CASSSPGLAVYNEQFF. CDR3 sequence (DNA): TGTGCCAGCAGTTCACCGGGACTAGCGGTATACAATGAGCAGTTCTTC.

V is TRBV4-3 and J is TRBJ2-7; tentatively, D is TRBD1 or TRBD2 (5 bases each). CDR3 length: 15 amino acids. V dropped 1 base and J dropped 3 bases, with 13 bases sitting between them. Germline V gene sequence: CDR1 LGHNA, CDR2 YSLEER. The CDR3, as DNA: TGCGCCAGCAGCCAAGGGAGGTGGGGGAGCTACGAGCAGTACTTC. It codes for CASSQGRWGSYEQYF.

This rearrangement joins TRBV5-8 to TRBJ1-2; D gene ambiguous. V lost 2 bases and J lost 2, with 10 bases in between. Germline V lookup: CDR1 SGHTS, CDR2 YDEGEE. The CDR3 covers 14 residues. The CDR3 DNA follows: TGTGCCAGCAGCTTAATAGGCCTCAACTATGGCTACACCTTC. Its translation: CASSLIGLNYGYTF.